These 10 T cell receptor beta chains were sequenced from one sample in a study of blood T cell repertoires in COVID-19. TCRdb's copy holds only in-frame clones and misses some; the assay was immunoSEQ multiplex PCR. The sample lists 40,000 to 60,000 clones, more than 75% occurring once. The sample consisted of peripheral blood. Source of these receptors: a human donor in a cohort sampled during active COVID-19.

The chain recombines TRBV13 with TRBJ2-7, with 8 bases matching TRBD1. Germline values: CDR1 PRHDT, CDR2 FYEKMQ (reference sequence). V was clipped by 4 bases and J by 7 bases; unmatched bases: 9. CDR3 length: 14 residues. Here the CDR3 reads CASSWRDRPGEQYF. The CDR3 DNA follows: TGTGCCAGCAGCTGGAGGGACAGGCCGGGGGAGCAGTACTTC. The full variable domain, in which reference TRBV13 and TRBJ2-7 provide the parts outside the CDR3, is AAGVIQSPRHLIKEKRETATLKCYPIPRHDTVYWYQQGPGQDPQFLISFYEKMQSDKGSIPDRFSAQQFSDYHSELNMSSLELGDSALYFCASSWRDRPGEQYFGPGTRLTVT.

This rearrangement joins TRBV4-1 to TRBJ1-1, with 9 positions matching TRBD1. Germline V gene lookup returns CDR1 MGHRA and CDR2 YSYEKL. The J segment lost 4 bases and the V segment lost 0 bases, leaving 6 bases of the junction unmatched. The CDR3 has 16 residues. The DNA of the CDR3 is TGCGCCAGCAGCCAAGACCCCACGACAGGGGGCACTGAAGCTTTCTTT. This translates into CASSQDPTTGGTEAFF.

The chain carries TRBV27 and TRBJ1-2; 8 positions match TRBD1. The CDR3 extends over 17 amino acids. Losses at the gene ends were 2 bases for V and 4 bases for J; bases not matched to a gene: 12. From germline, CDR1 is MNHEY and CDR2 SMNVEV (reference sequence). CDR3 amino acids: CASSLTPGQGDPYGYTF. The DNA for the CDR3 is TGTGCCAGCAGTTTAACGCCAGGACAGGGAGATCCCTATGGCTACACCTTC.

This clone is medium-sized (0.01 to 0.1%) in the sample. The chain employs TRBV19 and TRBJ1-2, with D hard to call. With 0 bases removed from V and 4 bases from J, the gap between germline ends came to 9 bases. The germline gives CDR1 LNHDA, CDR2 SQIVND (reference sequence). The CDR3 has 14 amino acids. CDR3 coding DNA: TGTGCCAGTAGTATAGAGGGCTACGGCTATGGCTACACCTTC. The encoded protein is CASSIEGYGYGYTF.

This chain joins TRBV5-6 and TRBJ2-7; weak D call: TRBD1 (8 bases). There are 17 residues in the CDR3. Trimming cost V 3 bases and J 0 bases, with 19 bases left between them. Per the germline V gene, CDR1 is SGHDT and CDR2 is YYEEEE. CDR3 sequence (DNA): TGTGCCAGCAGCTCGTATCGGACAGGGACTAACTCCTACGAGCAGTACTTC. Translated: CASSSYRTGTNSYEQYF. The full variable domain, with the rest looked up from reference TRBV5-6 and TRBJ2-7, is DAGVTQSPTHLIKTRGQQVTLRCSPKSGHDTVSWYQQALGQGPQFIFQYYEEEERQRGNFPDRFSGHQFPNYSSELNVNALLLGDSALYLCASSSYRTGTNSYEQYFGPGTRLTVT.

The V gene is TRBV6-2 or TRBV6-3, the J gene TRBJ1-1; a weak D match, TRBD1 (5 bases). The CDR3 has 13 amino acids. The V end lost 0 bases, the J end lost 11 bases, and 13 bases lay between the germline ends. CDR1 is MNHEY, CDR2 SVGEGT, per germline. CDR3 coding DNA: TGTGCCAGCAGTTACTCGAAGGGGATCGGGGCTTTCTTT. It specifies CASSYSKGIGAFF.

J is TRBJ1-4 and V is TRBV9; D perhaps matches TRBD1 (5 bases). Trimming left V 2 bases short and J 5 bases short, with 13 bases between. Germline CDR1 and CDR2: SGDLS and YYNGEE. The CDR3 is made up of 15 amino acids. Here the CDR3 reads CASSVQGTQNEKLFF. The DNA of the CDR3 is TGTGCCAGCAGCGTGCAGGGTACCCAAAATGAAAAACTGTTTTTT.

The chain couples TRBV9 to TRBJ2-1; 16 nucleotides align to TRBD2. Germline V lookup: CDR1 SGDLS, CDR2 YYNGEE. This CDR3 comprises 18 residues. Losses at the gene ends were 0 bases for V and 7 bases for J; bases not matched to a gene: 7. The CDR3 DNA sequence: TGTGCCAGCAGCGTAGCAGGGACTAGCGGGAGGGCGGGGAATGAGCAGTTCTTC. It yields the protein CASSVAGTSGRAGNEQFF.

This chain's CDR3 is CASSFTSGGGTDTQYF. The CDR3 coding sequence is TGTGCCAGCAGTTTTACTAGCGGGGGGGGCACAGATACGCAGTATTTT. The chain recombines TRBV6-2 or TRBV6-3 with TRBJ2-3; 13 bases fit TRBD2. The V segment lost 4 bases and the J segment 1 base; nucleotides outside the gene matches: 2. Germline V gives CDR1 MNHEY, CDR2 SVGEGT. The CDR3 contains 16 residues.

This clone was observed a single time. The V and J genes are TRBV12-3 or TRBV12-4 and TRBJ2-4; 7 nucleotides agree with TRBD1. The CDR3 loop spans 13 amino acids. V gave up 5 bases and J gave up 6 bases; unmatched junction bases: 4. CDR3 nucleotide sequence: TGTGCCAGCAGTCTAGGGGACAGAAACATTCAGTACTTC. As protein: CASSLGDRNIQYF.